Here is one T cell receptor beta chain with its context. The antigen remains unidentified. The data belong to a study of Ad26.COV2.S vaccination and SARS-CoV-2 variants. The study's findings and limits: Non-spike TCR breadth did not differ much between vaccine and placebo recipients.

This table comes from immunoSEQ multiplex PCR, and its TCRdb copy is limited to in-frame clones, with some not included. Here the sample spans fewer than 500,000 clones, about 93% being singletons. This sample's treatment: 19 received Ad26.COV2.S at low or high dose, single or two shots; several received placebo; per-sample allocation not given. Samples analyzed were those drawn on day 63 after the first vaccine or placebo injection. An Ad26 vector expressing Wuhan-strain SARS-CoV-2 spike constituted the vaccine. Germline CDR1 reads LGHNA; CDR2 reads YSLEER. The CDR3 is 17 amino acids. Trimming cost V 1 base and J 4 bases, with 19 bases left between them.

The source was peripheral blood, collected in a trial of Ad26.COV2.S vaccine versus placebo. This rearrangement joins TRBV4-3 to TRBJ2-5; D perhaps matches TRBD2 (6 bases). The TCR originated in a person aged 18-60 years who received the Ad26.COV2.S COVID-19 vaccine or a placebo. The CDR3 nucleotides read TGCGCCAGCAGCCAAGCGGCTGGCGGGATGCAATCAGAGACCCAGTACTTC. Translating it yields CASSQAAGGMQSETQYF.